This T cell receptor (beta chain) was profiled in a study of shared clonotypes between healthy human individuals (dated by TCRdb to 2018 to 2020). Looking at the study overall: The cohort comprised two women and a few men aged 18 to 49 years. The study deeply sequenced blood TCR repertoires of about 5 healthy adults to estimate repertoire size and the extent of clonotype sharing between individuals. To increase sequencing depth and limit assay-specific biases, different laboratories used diverse techniques to prepare libraries and sequence TCR repertoires. Per donor, leukapheresis produced somewhere between about 0.8 and 9 billion PBMCs.

TCR CDR3 regions were amplified from genomic DNA by multiplex PCR using the deep immunoSEQ assay. For each cell subset, the extracted genomic DNA was distributed evenly across all wells of several immunoSEQ 96-well plates, and each plate served as one replicate. For unsorted PBMC, approximately 300 ng of genomic DNA, equivalent to approximately 30,000 T cell genomes, went into each replicate PCR. Genomic DNA from unsorted PBMC was sequenced over ten immunoSEQ deep assay plates. Purified libraries were measured with a Qubit 3.0 fluorometer, size-checked on a Bioanalyzer 2100, and measured again with the KAPA Library Quantification kit. Each immunoSEQ 96-well plate was sequenced on its own single-read 150-cycle Illumina NextSeq 550 flow cell. The paper's processing steps were these. Because the immunoSEQ output held only junctional sequences and lacked quality scores, the filtering could not match the filtering applied to full-length reads. Sequences were annotated with PyIR, a Python wrapper for IgBLAST v1.9, and V/J genes and CDR3 were assigned using IMGT germline references. Reads with weak V/J assignments (E-value above 1e-6), missing CDR3, stop codons, out-of-frame junctions, or ambiguous translated residues were removed. V3J clonotypes were defined by identical inferred V gene, J gene, and CDR3 amino acid sequence. The percentage overlap between two repertoires was calculated by dividing the number of shared unique clonotypes by the size of the smaller repertoire. Richness of each repertoire was evaluated using RTK rarefaction, the Chao1 estimator, and Recon v2.1 estimates of unobserved clonotypes. Drawn from immuneACCESS, this table holds only the in-frame rearrangements with V and J called that TCRdb kept. Clones are partly lost; checked studies trace under half to an unresolved V gene and leave the rest unexplained. V, J and clone size are those of that table, while D and trimming were read from the DNA. The sample table contains around 500,000 clones; only one count was recorded for approximately 80% of them. Together, the top ten hold 13% of the sample.

About this clone: It lacks a known antigen. No much larger clone is present one base from it, and per-base qualities are unavailable.

After removal of 4 bases from V and 1 base from J, the junction retains 3 bases not matched to a gene. CDR1 and CDR2 are drawn from the germline V gene: SGHTA, FQGNSA. From cysteine to phenylalanine, the CDR3 is 14 amino acids long. The entry retains the CDR3 DNA only, 42 bases that are in frame from base 1. Findings and caveats that apply to the study as a whole: Sampling was restricted to blood, and TCR repertoires in tissue are likely to differ from TCR repertoires in blood. The genetic and exposure-history diversity represented was limited by the small number of donors. Based on pairwise subsampling, the degree of clonotype sharing among donors was expected to be affected by sequencing depth.

Healthy HIV-negative adults with no recently reported acute infections or vaccinations were included as donors. Every donor was a Caucasian adult residing in Nashville, Tennessee, USA. For unsorted samples, about 87 million PBMCs were counted, and genomic DNA was extracted using the QIAamp DNA Blood Mini kit. Blood was collected by leukapheresis, and PBMCs were isolated by Ficoll-Histopaque density gradient centrifugation and then cryopreserved in liquid nitrogen vapor phase. The sequence was collected from a woman in her 40s in good health. Some clones in this sample may be carry-over from other donors' samples. The sequencing input was PBMCs. This chain joins TRBV7-2 to TRBJ1-1; 7 bases in the junction line up with TRBD1. The DNA sequence is TGTGCCAGCAGCTCGGCAGGGGGGAACACTGAAGCTTTCTTT. This sequence encodes CASSSAGGNTEAFF.